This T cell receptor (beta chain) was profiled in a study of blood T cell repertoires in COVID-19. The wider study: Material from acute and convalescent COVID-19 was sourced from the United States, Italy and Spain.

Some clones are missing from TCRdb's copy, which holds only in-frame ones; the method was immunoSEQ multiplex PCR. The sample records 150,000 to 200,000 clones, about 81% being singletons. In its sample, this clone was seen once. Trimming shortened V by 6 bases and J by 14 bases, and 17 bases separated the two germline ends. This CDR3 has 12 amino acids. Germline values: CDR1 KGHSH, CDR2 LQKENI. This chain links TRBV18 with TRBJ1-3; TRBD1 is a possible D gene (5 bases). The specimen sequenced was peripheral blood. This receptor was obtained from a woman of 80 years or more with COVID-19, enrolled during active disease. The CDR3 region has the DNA TGTGCCAGCTCCCCGGGGGACCCGGGCCTATATTTT. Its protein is CASSPGDPGLYF.